The 17 T cell receptor beta chains reported below all come from one sample, sequenced in a study of CD8 T cells in Susac syndrome. A quantity of about 0.5 to 1 ug RNA underwent reverse transcription using random hexamers. TCRdb recomputed calls from the immunoSEQ multiplex PCR reads with MiXCR, one row per CDR3 protein. The data show under 550,000 distinct CDR3 sequences, approximately 85% seen once. Input material: CD8+ T cells from PBMCs. The source is a human donor with multiple sclerosis.

The chain joins TRBV19 to TRBJ2-7; D is unresolved. The germline V gene has CDR1 LNHDA and CDR2 SQIVND (reference sequence). CDR3 size: 14 residues. The V gene lost 6 bases and the J gene lost 4 bases, with 16 bases spanning the gap. For the CDR3, the DNA is TGTGCCAGTAGGCCCTCCCTCGAAGGGTACGAGCAGTACTTC. It is translated as CASRPSLEGYEQYF.

The chain couples TRBV30 to TRBJ1-1, with D possibly being TRBD1 (6 bases). Germline lookup yields CDR1 GTSNPN and CDR2 SVGIG (reference sequence). This CDR3 has 14 residues. V was pared by 4 bases and J by 4 bases, with 16 bases between. CDR3 amino acids: CAWTETGPTTEAFF. The CDR3 DNA reads as TGTGCCTGGACAGAGACAGGCCCGACCACTGAAGCTTTCTTT. Drawing the rest from reference TRBV30 and TRBJ1-1, the complete variable domain is SQTIHQWPATLVQPVGSPLSLECTVEGTSNPNLYWYRQAAGRGLQLLFYSVGIGQISSEVPQNLSASRPQDRQFILSSKKLLLSDSGFYLCAWTETGPTTEAFFGQGTRLTVV.

The gene calls are TRBV6-1 and TRBJ2-1; D gene ambiguous. V shed 5 bases and J shed 3 bases, with 14 bases lying between them. The CDR3 totals 15 residues. The germline V gene encodes CDR1 MNHNS and CDR2 SASEGT. The CDR3 region has the DNA TGTGCCAGCAGTCGGCGAGTGGCAAGCTACAATGAGCAGTTCTTC. It yields the protein CASSRRVASYNEQFF.

The chain joins TRBV5-4 to TRBJ2-7, with unresolved D. Germline V gene lookup returns CDR1 SGHNT and CDR2 YYREEE (reference sequence). Deletions cut 0 bases from V and 2 bases from J, with 12 bases between. The CDR3 runs to 15 residues. The CDR3 DNA sequence: TGTGCCAGCAGCTTGGCCAAGCGACCCACCTACGAGCAGTACTTC. Protein: CASSLAKRPTYEQYF.

This sequence joins TRBV4-1 and TRBJ2-7; D remains ambiguous. Trimming left V 0 bases short and J 10 bases short, with 16 bases between. The CDR3 is 14 amino acids. Germline CDR1 is MGHRA and CDR2 is YSYEKL. The CDR3 here is CASSQEGDGRKQYF. DNA of the CDR3: TGCGCCAGCAGCCAAGAGGGCGACGGGCGGAAACAGTACTTC.

The CDR3 spells CASSLAWTPDEQFF. In DNA form, the CDR3 reads TGTGCCAGCAGCTTGGCCTGGACCCCGGATGAGCAGTTCTTC. The chain recombines TRBV5-4 with TRBJ2-1; D remains unclear. The germline CDR1 and CDR2 sequences are SGHNT and YYREEE (reference sequence). CDR3 length equals 14 residues. With 0 bases removed from V and 8 bases from J, the gap between germline ends came to 12 bases. Looking up the rest from reference TRBV5-4 and TRBJ2-1 gives the full variable domain: ETGVTQSPTHLIKTRGQQVTLRCSSQSGHNTVSWYQQALGQGPQFIFQYYREEENGRGNFPPRFSGLQFPNYSSELNVNALELDDSALYLCASSLAWTPDEQFFGPGTRLTVL.

V is TRBV7-6 and J is TRBJ1-1; possibly TRBD1 for D (5 bases). V lost 5 bases to trimming and J lost 3 bases, with 16 bases between them. Germline V gene sequence: CDR1 SGHVS, CDR2 FNYEAQ. There are 15 residues in the CDR3. The CDR3 coding sequence is TGTGCCAGCAGCCTCCCAGCCGGGGGGGACACTGAAGCTTTCTTT. This translates into CASSLPAGGDTEAFF.

The J gene is TRBJ1-1, the V gene TRBV18, with D tentatively TRBD1 (6 bases). The V and J ends lost 0 bases and 7 bases respectively, with 12 bases between them. The germline gives CDR1 KGHSH, CDR2 LQKENI. This CDR3 region has 14 residues. The CDR3 is CASSPPAGTIEAFF. The CDR3 nucleotides are TGTGCCAGCTCACCACCGGCTGGGACAATTGAAGCTTTCTTT. The full variable domain, with the rest looked up from reference TRBV18 and TRBJ1-1, is NAGVMQNPRHLVRRRGQEARLRCSPMKGHSHVYWYRQLPEEGLKFMVYLQKENIIDESGMPKERFSAEFPKEGPSILRIQQVVRGDSAAYFCASSPPAGTIEAFFGQGTRLTVV.

This clonotype has more than one count but fewer than ten. The chain has TRBV30 and TRBJ1-1, with 9 bases identical to TRBD1. Germline CDR1 reads GTSNPN; CDR2 reads SVGIG (reference sequence). After removal of 2 bases from V and 6 bases from J, the junction contained 7 bases not matched to a gene. The CDR3 sequence is 14 residues long. In DNA form, the CDR3 reads TGTGCCTGGAGTAGACAGGGGGTATTCTCTGAAGCTTTCTTT. This gives the protein CAWSRQGVFSEAFF.

V and J are TRBV11-2 and TRBJ2-1, with 8 bases aligning to TRBD2. The CDR3 sequence is 19 residues long. CDR1 is SGHAT and CDR2 is FQNNGV in the germline V gene. The junction had 12 bases not matched to a gene; V was cut back by 1 base and J by 1 base. Written as DNA, the CDR3 is TGTGCCAGCAGCTTAGTTCCCGGGGGGGGAGGAGGATCCTACAATGAGCAGTTCTTC. Translated: CASSLVPGGGGGSYNEQFF.

This chain joins TRBV7-9 and TRBJ2-7; 10 bases agree with TRBD1. The CDR3 is made up of 16 amino acids. Germline V gene lookup returns CDR1 SEHNR and CDR2 FQNEAQ (reference sequence). V lost 7 bases, J lost 3 bases, and 12 bases stayed unmatched. The CDR3 nucleotides are TGTGCCAGCACCTATAATCGGGGGGACAGGGGCTACGAGCAGTACTTC. Its translation: CASTYNRGDRGYEQYF.

The chain uses TRBV27 and TRBJ2-7; D tentatively reads TRBD1 or TRBD2 (5 bases each). CDR1 is MNHEY and CDR2 is SMNVEV in the germline V gene (reference sequence). Deletions cut 3 bases from V and 7 bases from J, with 19 bases between. The CDR3 has 15 amino acids. In nucleotides, the CDR3 is TGTGCCAGCAGTTTTTTAAGCGAAGAGGGGTGGGAGCAGTACTTC. It translates to CASSFLSEEGWEQYF.

V gene TRBV14 combines with J gene TRBJ1-1; D remains ambiguous. V lost 3 bases to trimming and J lost 5 bases, with 13 bases between them. Germline V gives CDR1 SGHDN, CDR2 FVKESK. The CDR3 sequence is 14 residues long. The CDR3 bases are TGTGCCAGCAGCCATCTCCCCGGGTTGACTGAAGCTTTCTTT. Amino acid sequence: CASSHLPGLTEAFF.

The chain carries TRBV20-1 and TRBJ2-1; possibly TRBD2 for D (5 bases). The germline V gene has CDR1 DFQATT and CDR2 SNEGSKA (reference sequence). V was cut by 0 bases and J by 7 bases, with 13 bases left in between. The CDR3 sequence is 14 residues long. CDR3 residues: CSAREAIAPNEQFF. As DNA, the CDR3 is TGCAGTGCTAGAGAGGCAATAGCGCCTAATGAGCAGTTCTTC.

V usage is TRBV10-2 and J usage is TRBJ1-2, with D uncertain. CDR1 is WSHSY, CDR2 SAAADI, per germline. The V and J ends lost 3 bases and 2 bases respectively, with 7 bases between them. The CDR3 spans 13 residues. CDR3 sequence reads: CASSEVRNYGYTF. CDR3 sequence (DNA): TGCGCCAGCAGTGAAGTAAGGAACTATGGCTACACCTTC.

The V gene is TRBV27, the J gene TRBJ1-5; tentative D call: TRBD1 (5 bases). The CDR3 spans 15 residues. V was shortened by 4 bases and J by 0 bases, with 10 bases between the two germline ends. Germline-derived CDR1 and CDR2 are MNHEY and SMNVEV (reference sequence). The CDR3 DNA reads as TGTGCCAGCAGTTCAAGACAGAATAGCAATCAGCCCCAGCATTTT. Its translation is CASSSRQNSNQPQHF.

The chain combines TRBV12-3 or TRBV12-4 with TRBJ2-1, with unresolved D. Trimming took off 5 bases at V and 3 bases at J, with 14 bases between the two ends. This CDR3 has 15 amino acids. CDR3 sequence: CASSPHRVYYNEQFF. The DNA for the CDR3 is TGTGCCAGCAGTCCACACCGAGTCTACTACAATGAGCAGTTCTTC.